This is a list of T cell receptor beta chains from one sample in a study of neurological immune-mediated disorders. In TCRdb, the 5' RACE reads were re-called with MiXCR into one record per CDR3 protein. The top ten hold 2.2% of the sample, which has about 66,000 distinct CDR3 sequences, 4.5% to 5.5% seen once. Material: PBMCs. The receptors stem from a woman aged 65 to 85 with multiple sclerosis. The CDR3 runs from the conserved cysteine through the conserved F or W. Fields, in order: V gene, J gene, D gene, CDR3 protein. The D gene is left open where the match is weak.

>TRBV20-1|TRBJ2-7|TRBD2
CSASTSAPKGEQYF
>TRBV5-1|TRBJ2-1|.
CASSPVPSNEQFF
>TRBV4-3|TRBJ1-4|.
CASSQSRALGEKLFF
>TRBV6-1|TRBJ1-1|.
CASSEHSPNTEAFF
>TRBV7-2|TRBJ1-2|.
CASSQTRGYGYTF
>TRBV12-3/TRBV12-4|TRBJ1-1|.
CASSPSLNTEAFF
>TRBV20-1|TRBJ1-2|.
CSAREGNYGYTF
>TRBV20-1|TRBJ2-1|TRBD1
CSAKGWKGADNEQFF
>TRBV5-1|TRBJ2-7|.
CASSLTTGHLGEQYF
>TRBV29-1|TRBJ1-2|TRBD1
CSVAPDRGSYDTF
>TRBV5-1|TRBJ1-1|.
CASSLRGNTEAFF
>TRBV3-1|TRBJ1-6|TRBD1
CASSLKGTGGGAPLHF
>TRBV7-2|TRBJ2-1|.
CASGPRGHNEQFF
>TRBV11-2|TRBJ1-2|.
CASSLGGGSSFYGYTF
>TRBV15|TRBJ1-2|.
CATGIDRNYGYTF
>TRBV6-5|TRBJ2-7|.
CASSYSNRAYEQYF
>TRBV7-9|TRBJ1-2|.
CASSRQSSMWYTF
>TRBV7-2|TRBJ2-2|.
CASSPLGELFF
>TRBV12-5|TRBJ2-1|.
CASDPGVSSYNEQFF
>TRBV20-1|TRBJ2-7|.
CSARDPSGSYEQYF
>TRBV20-1|TRBJ2-1|.
CSATRWRTQAYNEQFF
>TRBV20-1|TRBJ2-7|.
CSAAEPPTYEQYF
>TRBV28|TRBJ1-2|.
CASSPKGYGYTF
>TRBV12-3/TRBV12-4|TRBJ1-1|.
CASRPDGQNTEAFF
>TRBV20-1|TRBJ2-3|TRBD2
CSALLAGSTDTQYF
>TRBV5-6|TRBJ2-4|.
CASSLGGNQVQYF
>TRBV7-2|TRBJ1-3|.
CASSGEGNTIYF
>TRBV7-7|TRBJ2-5|TRBD2
CASSSRTSGTQYF
>TRBV11-2|TRBJ2-1|.
CASSLDNNPGPYNEQFF
>TRBV5-1|TRBJ2-5|.
CASSLKAGIQETQYF
>TRBV5-1|TRBJ2-1|.
CASSLGRESYNEQFF
>TRBV20-1|TRBJ2-4|.
CSARRGERVIQYF
>TRBV7-2|TRBJ2-1|TRBD2
CASSLAASGRDEQFF
>TRBV5-6|TRBJ2-7|TRBD1
CASSLGQGVYEQYF
>TRBV5-1|TRBJ1-1|.
CASSLTGGDTEAFF
>TRBV30|TRBJ1-5|.
CAWDRWGQPQHF
>TRBV12-3/TRBV12-4|TRBJ1-2|TRBD1
CASSLTGQGGYTF
>TRBV11-2|TRBJ2-7|TRBD1
CASSGWAGGYEQYF
>TRBV7-9|TRBJ2-3|TRBD1
CASSLFGTASTDTQYF
>TRBV7-2|TRBJ2-2|.
CASSIKGGGLNTGELFF
>TRBV6-2/TRBV6-3|TRBJ1-2|.
CASSYSRLDYTF
>TRBV7-2|TRBJ2-1|TRBD2
CASSGGGLAGGGEQFF
>TRBV7-9|TRBJ1-2|TRBD1
CASSLGQTDYGYTF
>TRBV29-1|TRBJ1-2|TRBD1
CSAGGTGANYGYTF